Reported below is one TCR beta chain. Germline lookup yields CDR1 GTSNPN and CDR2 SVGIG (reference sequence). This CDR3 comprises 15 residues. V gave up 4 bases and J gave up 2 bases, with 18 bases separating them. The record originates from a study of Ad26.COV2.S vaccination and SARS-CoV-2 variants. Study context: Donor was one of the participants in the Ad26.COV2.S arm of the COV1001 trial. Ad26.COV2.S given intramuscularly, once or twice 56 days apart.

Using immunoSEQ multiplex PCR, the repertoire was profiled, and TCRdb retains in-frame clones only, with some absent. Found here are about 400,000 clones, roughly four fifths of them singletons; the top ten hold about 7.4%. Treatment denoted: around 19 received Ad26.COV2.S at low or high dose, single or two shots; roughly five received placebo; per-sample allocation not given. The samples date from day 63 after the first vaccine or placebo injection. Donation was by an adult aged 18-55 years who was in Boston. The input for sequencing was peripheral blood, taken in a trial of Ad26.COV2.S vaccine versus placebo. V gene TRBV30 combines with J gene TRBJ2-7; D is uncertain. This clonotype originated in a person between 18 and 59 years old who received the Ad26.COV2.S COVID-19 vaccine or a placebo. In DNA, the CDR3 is TGTGCCTGGACCCCATCCCCACAGCGCCCCTACGAGCAGTACTTC. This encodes CAWTPSPQRPYEQYF.